This T cell receptor (beta chain) was recovered during a study of regulatory T cells in long-lasting Graves disease. Overall study results and limits: Under persistent disease, TRBV28, TRBJ1-2 and TRBJ2-5 were used preferentially.

With 2 bases clipped from V and 4 bases from J, the junction kept 5 bases outside the gene matches. Germline-derived CDR1 and CDR2 are DFQATT and SNEGSKA (reference sequence). The CDR3 length is 13 residues. For TCR beta, libraries came from iRepertoire HTBI primers and Arm-PCR of CDR3 regions. TCRdb reprocessed the multiplex PCR reads with MiXCR, giving one entry per CDR3 protein. Here the sample spans a few hundred thousand distinct CDR3 sequences, roughly a fifth being singletons. This clonotype was detected ten times or more. The antigen is undetermined. This sample's time point: persistent/refractory GD, antithyroid drugs over 5 years with positive TRAb. After RNA was extracted from PBMCs, the TCR library was made from it.

Specimen: peripheral blood mononuclear cells (PBMCs), collected when the disease was refractory, from a patient treated with antithyroid drugs. J is TRBJ2-7 and V is TRBV20-1, with TRBD2 identical over 7 bases. This receptor was identified in a female donor with Graves disease. CDR3 coding DNA: TGCAGTGCTAGATATGGCGGGAGTTACGAGCAGTACTTC. Residues: CSARYGGSYEQYF.